This T cell receptor (beta chain) was obtained from a study of blood T cell repertoires in COVID-19. Germline lookup yields CDR1 SGHVS and CDR2 FNYEAQ. This CDR3 has 17 amino acids. Unmatched junction bases numbered 11, after V lost 4 bases and J lost 5 bases. How the authors handled the data: Reference gene primer amplification gave nucleated cell count estimates. The method was immunoSEQ multiplex PCR; TCRdb's version includes in-frame clones alone and lacks a portion of them. V and J calls and clone size are those listed in that table; D and trimming were worked out from the DNA. This repertoire shows some 700,000 clones, approximately 90% found once; its top ten account for over 0.2%.

Sample: peripheral blood. The V call is TRBV7-6, the J call TRBJ2-5; the match to TRBD2 covers 12 bases. This receptor was taken from a woman between 18 and 30 years old with acute or convalescent COVID-19. DNA of the CDR3: TGTGCCAGCAGCTGGGATCTAGCGGGGGGGCTTCGGGAGACCCAGTACTTC. This sequence encodes CASSWDLAGGLRETQYF. Using reference TRBV7-6 and TRBJ2-5 for the parts outside the CDR3, the full variable domain is GAGVSQSPRYKVTKRGQDVALRCDPISGHVSLYWYRQALGQGPEFLTYFNYEAQQDKSGLPNDRFSAERPEGSISTLTIQRTEQRDSAMYRCASSWDLAGGLRETQYFGPGTRLLVL.